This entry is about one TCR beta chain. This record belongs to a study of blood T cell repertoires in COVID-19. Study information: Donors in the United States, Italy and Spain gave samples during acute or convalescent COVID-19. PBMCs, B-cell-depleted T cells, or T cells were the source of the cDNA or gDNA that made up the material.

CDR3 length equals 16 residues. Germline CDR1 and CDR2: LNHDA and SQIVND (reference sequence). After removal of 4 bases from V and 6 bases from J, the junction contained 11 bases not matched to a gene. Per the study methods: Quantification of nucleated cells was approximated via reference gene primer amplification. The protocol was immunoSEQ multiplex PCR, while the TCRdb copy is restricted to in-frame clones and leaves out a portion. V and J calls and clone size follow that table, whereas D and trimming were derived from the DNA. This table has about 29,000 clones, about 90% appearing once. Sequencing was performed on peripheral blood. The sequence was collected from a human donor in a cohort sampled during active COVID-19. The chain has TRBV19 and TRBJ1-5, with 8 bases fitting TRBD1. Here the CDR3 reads CASSTPGQGGGQPQHF. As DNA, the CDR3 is TGTGCCAGTAGTACCCCAGGACAGGGCGGAGGTCAGCCCCAGCATTTT.